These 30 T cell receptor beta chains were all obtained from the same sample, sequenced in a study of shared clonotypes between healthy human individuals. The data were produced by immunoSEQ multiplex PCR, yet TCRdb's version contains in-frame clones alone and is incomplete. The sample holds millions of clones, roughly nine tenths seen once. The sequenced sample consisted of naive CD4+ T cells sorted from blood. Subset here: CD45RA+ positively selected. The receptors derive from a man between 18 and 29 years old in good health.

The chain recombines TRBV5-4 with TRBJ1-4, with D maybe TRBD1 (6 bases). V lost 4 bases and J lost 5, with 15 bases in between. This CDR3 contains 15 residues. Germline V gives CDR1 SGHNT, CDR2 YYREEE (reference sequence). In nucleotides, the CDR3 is TGTGCCAGCAGCCTCTCGGGGGCCTCAAATGAAAAACTGTTTTTT. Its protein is CASSLSGASNEKLFF.

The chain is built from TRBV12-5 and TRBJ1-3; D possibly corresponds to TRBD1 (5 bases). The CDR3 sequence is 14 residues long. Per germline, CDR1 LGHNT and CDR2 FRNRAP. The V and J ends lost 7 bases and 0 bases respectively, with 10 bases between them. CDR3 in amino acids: CASANQGSGNTIYF. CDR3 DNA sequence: TGTGCTAGTGCGAACCAGGGCTCTGGAAACACCATATATTTT. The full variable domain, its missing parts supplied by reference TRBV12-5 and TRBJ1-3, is DARVTQTPRHKVTEMGQEVTMRCQPILGHNTVFWYRQTMMQGLELLAYFRNRAPLDDSGMPKDRFSAEMPDATLATLKIQPSEPRDSAVYFCASANQGSGNTIYFGEGSWLTVV.

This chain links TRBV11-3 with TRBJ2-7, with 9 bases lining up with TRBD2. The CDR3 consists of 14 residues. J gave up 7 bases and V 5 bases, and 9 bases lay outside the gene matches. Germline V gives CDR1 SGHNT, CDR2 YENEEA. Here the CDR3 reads CASSAIAGADEQYF. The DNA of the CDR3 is TGTGCCAGCAGCGCGATAGCGGGAGCGGATGAGCAGTACTTC.

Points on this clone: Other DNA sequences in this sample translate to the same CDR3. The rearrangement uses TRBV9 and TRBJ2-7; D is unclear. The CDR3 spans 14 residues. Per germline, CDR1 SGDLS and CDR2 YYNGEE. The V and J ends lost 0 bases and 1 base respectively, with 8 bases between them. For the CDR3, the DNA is TGTGCCAGCAGCGTAGGGGGTAGTTCCTACGAGCAGTACTTC. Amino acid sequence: CASSVGGSSYEQYF.

The CDR3 region is CASSLDGKGETQYF. Here the CDR3 DNA reads TGTGCCAGCAGCTTAGACGGGAAAGGGGAGACCCAGTACTTC. This chain links TRBV11-2 with TRBJ2-5, with D maybe TRBD2 (5 bases). CDR1 is SGHAT, CDR2 FQNNGV, per germline. The CDR3 contains 14 residues. Trimming took 0 bases from V and 5 from J, leaving 10 bases between them.

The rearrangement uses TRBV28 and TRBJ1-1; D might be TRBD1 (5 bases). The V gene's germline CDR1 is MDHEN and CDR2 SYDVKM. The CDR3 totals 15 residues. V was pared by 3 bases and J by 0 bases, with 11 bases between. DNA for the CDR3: TGTGCCAGCAGTTTCCCAGGGACGATGAACACTGAAGCTTTCTTT. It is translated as CASSFPGTMNTEAFF.

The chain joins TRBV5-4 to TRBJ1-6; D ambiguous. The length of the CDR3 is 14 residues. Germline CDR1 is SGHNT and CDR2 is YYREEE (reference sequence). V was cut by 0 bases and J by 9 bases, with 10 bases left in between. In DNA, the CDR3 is TGTGCCAGCAGCTTGGTTGACACTTCTTCACCCCTCCACTTT. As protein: CASSLVDTSSPLHF.

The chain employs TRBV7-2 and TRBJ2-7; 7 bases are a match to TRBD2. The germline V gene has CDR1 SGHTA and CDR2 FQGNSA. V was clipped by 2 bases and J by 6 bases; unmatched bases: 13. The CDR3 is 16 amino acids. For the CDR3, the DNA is TGTGCCAGCAGCTTACCCCTAGCGGTCGGTCGGGGCGAGCAGTACTTC. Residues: CASSLPLAVGRGEQYF.

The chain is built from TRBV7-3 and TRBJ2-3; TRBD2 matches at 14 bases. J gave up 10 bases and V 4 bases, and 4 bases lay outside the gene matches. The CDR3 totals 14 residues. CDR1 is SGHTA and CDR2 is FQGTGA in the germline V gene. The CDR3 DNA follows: TGTGCCAGCAGCTCGGGACTAGCGGGGGTTGCGCAGTATTTT. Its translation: CASSSGLAGVAQYF.

CDR3 bases: TGTGCCAGCATCGGATTTGGGGAAGTCACCTTC. It translates to CASIGFGEVTF. This rearrangement joins TRBV27 to TRBJ1-2; no clear D gene. CDR3 length: 11 residues. Germline assignment: CDR1 MNHEY and CDR2 SMNVEV (reference sequence). V was shortened by 7 bases and J by 13 bases, with 16 bases between the two germline ends.

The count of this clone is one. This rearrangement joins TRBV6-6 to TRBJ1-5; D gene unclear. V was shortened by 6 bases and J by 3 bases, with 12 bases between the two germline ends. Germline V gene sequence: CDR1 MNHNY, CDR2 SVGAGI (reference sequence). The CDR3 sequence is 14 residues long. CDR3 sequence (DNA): TGTGCCAGCAGCCCGGAGAGCCCCAATCAGCCCCAGCATTTT. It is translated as CASSPESPNQPQHF.

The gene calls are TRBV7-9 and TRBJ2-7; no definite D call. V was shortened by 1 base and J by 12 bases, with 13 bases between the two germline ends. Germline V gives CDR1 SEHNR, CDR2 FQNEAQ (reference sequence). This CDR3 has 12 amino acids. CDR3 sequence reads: CASSLDGLRRYF. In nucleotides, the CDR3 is TGTGCCAGCAGCTTAGATGGTCTCCGCCGGTACTTC. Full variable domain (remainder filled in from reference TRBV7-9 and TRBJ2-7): DTGVSQNPRHKITKRGQNVTFRCDPISEHNRLYWYRQTLGQGPEFLTYFQNEAQLEKSRLLSDRFSAERPKGSFSTLEIQRTEQGDSAMYLCASSLDGLRRYFGPGTRLTVT.

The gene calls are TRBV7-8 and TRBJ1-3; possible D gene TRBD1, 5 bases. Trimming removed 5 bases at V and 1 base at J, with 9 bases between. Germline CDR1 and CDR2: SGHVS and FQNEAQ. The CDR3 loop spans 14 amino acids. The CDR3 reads CASSPGGSGNTIYF. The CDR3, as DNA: TGTGCCAGCAGCCCGGGGGGGTCTGGAAACACCATATATTTT.

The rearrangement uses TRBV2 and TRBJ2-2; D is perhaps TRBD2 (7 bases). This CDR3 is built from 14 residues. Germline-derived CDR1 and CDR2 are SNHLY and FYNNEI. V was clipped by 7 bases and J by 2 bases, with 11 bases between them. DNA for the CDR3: TGTGCCAGCATCGGGGGGCTTAACACCGGGGAGCTGTTTTTT. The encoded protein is CASIGGLNTGELFF.

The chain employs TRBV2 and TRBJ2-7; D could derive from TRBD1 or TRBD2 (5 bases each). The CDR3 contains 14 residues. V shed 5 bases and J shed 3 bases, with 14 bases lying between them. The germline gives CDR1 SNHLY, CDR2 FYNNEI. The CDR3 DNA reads TGTGCCAGCAGTAGGGGCAGGGACGGCTACGAGCAGTACTTC. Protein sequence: CASSRGRDGYEQYF.

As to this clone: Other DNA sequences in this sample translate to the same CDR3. Here the CDR3 reads CASSPVLNQPQHF. In DNA, the CDR3 is TGTGCCAGTAGTCCGGTGTTGAATCAGCCCCAGCATTTT. V gene TRBV19 combines with J gene TRBJ1-5, with no clear D. The V and J ends lost 5 bases and 4 bases respectively, with 9 bases between them. CDR1 LNHDA and CDR2 SQIVND come from the germline V gene (reference sequence). The CDR3 loop spans 13 amino acids.

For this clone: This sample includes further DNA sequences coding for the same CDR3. Here the CDR3 DNA reads TGTGCCAGCAGCCGATCGACAGGGAACACTGAAGCTTTCTTT. This codes for CASSRSTGNTEAFF. The J gene is TRBJ1-1, the V gene TRBV7-2, with D perhaps TRBD1 (6 bases). CDR3 length: 14 amino acids. Germline assignment: CDR1 SGHTA and CDR2 FQGNSA. Trimming pared 5 bases from V and 1 base from J, leaving 11 bases between.

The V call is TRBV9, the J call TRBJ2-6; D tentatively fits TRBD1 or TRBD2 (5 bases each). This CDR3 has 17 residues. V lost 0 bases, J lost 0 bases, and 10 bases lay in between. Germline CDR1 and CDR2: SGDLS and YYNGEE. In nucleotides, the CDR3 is TGTGCCAGCAGCGTAGTGGGGACCACCTCTGGGGCCAACGTCCTGACTTTC. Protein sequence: CASSVVGTTSGANVLTF. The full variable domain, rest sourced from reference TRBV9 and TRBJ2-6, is DSGVTQTPKHLITATGQRVTLRCSPRSGDLSVYWYQQSLDQGLQFLIQYYNGEERAKGNILERFSAQQFPDLHSELNLSSLELGDSALYFCASSVVGTTSGANVLTFGAGSRLTVL.

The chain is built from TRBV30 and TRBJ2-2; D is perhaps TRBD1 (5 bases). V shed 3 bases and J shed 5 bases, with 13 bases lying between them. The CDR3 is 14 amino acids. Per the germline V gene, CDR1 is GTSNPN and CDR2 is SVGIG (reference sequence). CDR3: CAWSATRVTGELFF. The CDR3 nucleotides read TGTGCCTGGAGCGCAACCAGGGTAACCGGGGAGCTGTTTTTT.

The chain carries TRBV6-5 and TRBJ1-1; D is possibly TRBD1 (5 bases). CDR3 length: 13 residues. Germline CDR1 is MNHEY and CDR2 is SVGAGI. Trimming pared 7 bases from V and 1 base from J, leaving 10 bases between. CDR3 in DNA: TGTGCCAGCACCCAGGGCCCGAACACTGAAGCTTTCTTT. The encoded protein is CASTQGPNTEAFF.

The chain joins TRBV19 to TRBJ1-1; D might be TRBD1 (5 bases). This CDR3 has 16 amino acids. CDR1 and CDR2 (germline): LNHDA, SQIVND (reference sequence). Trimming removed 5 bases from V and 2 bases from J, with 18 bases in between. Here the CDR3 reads CASSPRAQGSNTEAFF. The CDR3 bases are TGTGCCAGTAGTCCCCGGGCCCAGGGCTCAAACACTGAAGCTTTCTTT.

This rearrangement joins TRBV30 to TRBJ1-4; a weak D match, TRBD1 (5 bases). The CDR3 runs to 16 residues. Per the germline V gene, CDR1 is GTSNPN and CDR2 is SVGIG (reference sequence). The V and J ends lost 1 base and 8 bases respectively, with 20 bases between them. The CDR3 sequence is CAWSAGLPGAGEKLFF. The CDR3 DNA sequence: TGTGCCTGGAGTGCCGGACTCCCCGGGGCAGGGGAAAAACTGTTTTTT.

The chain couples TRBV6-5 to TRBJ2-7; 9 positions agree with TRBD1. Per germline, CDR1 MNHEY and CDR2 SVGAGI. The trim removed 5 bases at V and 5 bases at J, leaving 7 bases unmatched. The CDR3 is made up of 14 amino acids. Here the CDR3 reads CASSTRTGDHEQYF. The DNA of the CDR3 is TGTGCCAGCAGTACCAGGACAGGGGACCACGAGCAGTACTTC.

Here the CDR3 reads CASSFLAGGMTDTQYF. The CDR3 DNA reads TGTGCCAGCAGCTTTTTAGCGGGGGGGATGACAGATACGCAGTATTTT. The chain carries TRBV7-9 and TRBJ2-3; 11 bases are shared with TRBD2. The germline V gene has CDR1 SEHNR and CDR2 FQNEAQ (reference sequence). This CDR3 spans 16 amino acids. V trimming: 3 bases; J trimming: 3 bases; junction bases outside the gene matches: 5.

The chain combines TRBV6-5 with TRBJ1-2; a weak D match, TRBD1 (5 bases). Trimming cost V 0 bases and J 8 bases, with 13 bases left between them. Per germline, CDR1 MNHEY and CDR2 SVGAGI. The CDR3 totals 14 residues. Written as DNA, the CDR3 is TGTGCCAGCAGTTACTCGGGGCAGGTTGGGGGCTACACCTTC. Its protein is CASSYSGQVGGYTF.

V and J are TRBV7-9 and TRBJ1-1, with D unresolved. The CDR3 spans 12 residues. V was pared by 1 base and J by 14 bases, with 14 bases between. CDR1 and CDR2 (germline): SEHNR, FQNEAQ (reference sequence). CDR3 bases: TGTGCCAGCAGCTTAGTACCCGACGGGTGGTTCTTT. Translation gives CASSLVPDGWFF. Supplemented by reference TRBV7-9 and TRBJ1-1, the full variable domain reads DTGVSQNPRHKITKRGQNVTFRCDPISEHNRLYWYRQTLGQGPEFLTYFQNEAQLEKSRLLSDRFSAERPKGSFSTLEIQRTEQGDSAMYLCASSLVPDGWFFGQGTRLTVV.

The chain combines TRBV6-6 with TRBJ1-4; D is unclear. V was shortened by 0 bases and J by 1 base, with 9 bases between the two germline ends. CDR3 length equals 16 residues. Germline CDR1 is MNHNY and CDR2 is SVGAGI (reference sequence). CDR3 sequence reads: CASSYSRQRTNEKLFF. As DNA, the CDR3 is TGTGCCAGCAGTTACTCACGGCAGAGAACTAATGAAAAACTGTTTTTT.

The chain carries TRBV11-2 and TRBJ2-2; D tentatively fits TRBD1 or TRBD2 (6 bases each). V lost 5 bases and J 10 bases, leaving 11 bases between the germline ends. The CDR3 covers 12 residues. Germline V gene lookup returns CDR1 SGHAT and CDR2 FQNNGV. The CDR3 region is CASSLGGQELFF. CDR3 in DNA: TGTGCCAGCAGCCTCGGGGGCCAGGAGCTGTTTTTT. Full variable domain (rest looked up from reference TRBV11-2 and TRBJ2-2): EAGVAQSPRYKIIEKRQSVAFWCNPISGHATLYWYQQILGQGPKLLIQFQNNGVVDDSQLPKDRFSAERLKGVDSTLKIQPAKLEDSAVYLCASSLGGQELFFGEGSRLTVL.

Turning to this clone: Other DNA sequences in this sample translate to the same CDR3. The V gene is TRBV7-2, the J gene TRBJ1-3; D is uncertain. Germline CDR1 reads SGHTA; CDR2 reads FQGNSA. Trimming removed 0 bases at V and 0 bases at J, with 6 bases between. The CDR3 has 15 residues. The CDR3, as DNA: TGTGCCAGCAGCTTAGCAGCGGCCTCTGGAAACACCATATATTTT. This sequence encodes CASSLAAASGNTIYF. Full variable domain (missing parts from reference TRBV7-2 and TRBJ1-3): GAGVSQSPSNKVTEKGKDVELRCDPISGHTALYWYRQSLGQGLEFLIYFQGNSAPDKSGLPSDRFSAERTGGSVSTLTIQRTQQEDSAVYLCASSLAAASGNTIYFGEGSWLTVV.

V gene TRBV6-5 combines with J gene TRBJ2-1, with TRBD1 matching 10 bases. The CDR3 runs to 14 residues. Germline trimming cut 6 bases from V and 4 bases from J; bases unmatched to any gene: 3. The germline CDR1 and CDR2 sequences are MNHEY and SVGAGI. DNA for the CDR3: TGTGCCAGCAGGGGACAGGGGTATTACAATGAGCAGTTCTTC. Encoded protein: CASRGQGYYNEQFF.